Sequencing of this T cell receptor (beta chain) was carried out in a study of blood T cell repertoires in COVID-19 (dated by TCRdb to about 2020). Background on the whole study: Collaborator samples came from the United States, Italy and Spain and covered acute and convalescent phases of COVID-19. The material from the prospective study consisted of cDNA or gDNA derived from T cells, B-cell-depleted T cells, or PBMCs. Deeply sampled blood TCRbeta repertoires from subjects exposed to, actively infected with, or recovered from COVID-19 were included in the dataset. The repertoires were released in a freely available public database intended as a resource for research on the immune response to SARS-CoV-2. Samples were obtained from the ongoing ImmuneRACE study (first 160 participants) and from over 1,000 subjects provided by 6 global collaborators. Sample metadata almost always included a de-identified subject ID, COVID-19 status, age in years and sex. Where available, HLA class I and class II types were obtained from metadata supplied by the sample provider rather than from assay-based typing. Paper-wide results and their limitations: How much clinical and demographic metadata was included differed by source and by participant, and the metadata was provided uncurated.

TCRbeta CDR3 regions were amplified from genomic DNA using the immunoSEQ Assay, a bias-controlled multiplex PCR. The paper's data handling went like this. The number of nucleated cells in each sample was estimated by amplification of reference gene primers within the assay. To quantify the absolute abundance of each unique TCRbeta CDR3 rearrangement, sequence reads were collapsed and filtered. For each sample, productive Simpson clonality was calculated as the square root of Simpson's diversity index across productive rearrangements. Drawn from immuneACCESS, this table holds only the in-frame rearrangements with V and J called that TCRdb kept. Clones are partly lost; checked studies trace under half to an unresolved V gene and leave the rest unexplained. V and J calls plus clone size are reproduced from that table; the DNA served to infer D and trimming. Counted in this sample were 280,000 or so clones; roughly 85% of them appeared once. The biggest ten clones account for 2% to 3% of the sample.

As for this clone: The clone's antigen remains unknown. No qualities accompany the bases; no much larger clone lies one base away.

Participants in the prospective study were enrolled through a virtual design, were aged roughly 18 to 100 years, and lived in fewer than 30 United States geographic areas. To assign participants to cohorts, the prospective study relied on clinical history that participants themselves reported in a screening survey and a study questionnaire. Recovered participants in ImmuneRACE Cohort 3 were defined as having two consecutive negative NP/OP PCR tests, clearance from a healthcare professional, or resolution of symptoms. Mobile phlebotomists in the prospective study collected whole blood, serum and a nasopharyngeal or oropharyngeal swab from every participant. Over a 2-month period, participants in the prospective study had the option of providing additional blood draws and questionnaires. Before DNA extraction, blood samples from the prospective study were shipped at room temperature or frozen. The receptor comes from a woman aged 45 to 65 who had recovered from COVID-19. Sequenced material: PBMCs or T cells enriched from blood (not recorded which).

This receptor has the CDR3 CASSRGVTSGSSYEQYF. The sequence in DNA is TGTGCCAGCAGCCGGGGTGTGACTAGCGGGAGCTCCTACGAGCAGTACTTC. The chain employs TRBV4-2 and TRBJ2-7; 12 nucleotides in the junction match TRBD2. Measured from the cysteine to the phenylalanine, the CDR3 is 17 residues long. The retained sequence is limited to the CDR3, 51 bases, with the frame set at the first base. From V the trimming removes 4 bases and from J it removes 0 bases, while the gene matches leave 7 bases of the junction unaccounted for. The germline V gene provides CDR1 LGHNA and CDR2 YNFKEQ.